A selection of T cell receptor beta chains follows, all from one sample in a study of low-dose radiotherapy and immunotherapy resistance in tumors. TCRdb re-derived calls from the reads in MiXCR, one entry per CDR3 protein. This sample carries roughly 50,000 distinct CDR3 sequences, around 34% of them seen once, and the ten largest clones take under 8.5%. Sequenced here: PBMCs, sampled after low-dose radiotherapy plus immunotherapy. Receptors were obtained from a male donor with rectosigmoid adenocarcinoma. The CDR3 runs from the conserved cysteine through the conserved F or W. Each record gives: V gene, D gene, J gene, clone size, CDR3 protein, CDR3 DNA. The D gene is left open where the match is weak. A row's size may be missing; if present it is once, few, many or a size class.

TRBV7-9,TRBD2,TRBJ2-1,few,CASSPEASGHNEQFF,TGTGCCAGCAGCCCCGAGGCTAGCGGGCACAATGAGCAGTTCTTC
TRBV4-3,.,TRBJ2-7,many,CASSQRRVSYEQYF,TGCGCCAGCAGCCAACGCAGGGTGTCCTACGAGCAGTACTTC
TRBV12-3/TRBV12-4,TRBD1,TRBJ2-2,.,CAICRGDRVTGELFF,TGTGCCATCTGCCGAGGGGACAGGGTCACCGGGGAGCTGTTTTTT
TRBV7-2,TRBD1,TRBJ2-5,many,CASSSDRGETQYF,TGTGCCAGCAGCTCCGACAGGGGAGAGACCCAGTACTTC
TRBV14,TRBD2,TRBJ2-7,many,CASAGGGLPYEQYF,TGTGCCAGCGCGGGGGGAGGTCTCCCCTACGAGCAGTACTTC
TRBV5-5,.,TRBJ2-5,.,CASSPVGSQETQYF,TGTGCCAGCAGCCCCGTAGGCAGCCAAGAGACCCAGTACTTC
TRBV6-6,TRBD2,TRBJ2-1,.,CASSYGTTGSGLNEQFF,TGTGCCAGCAGTTACGGGACTACCGGGTCGGGCCTCAATGAGCAGTTCTTC
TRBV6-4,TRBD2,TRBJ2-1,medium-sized,CASSAAGESSYNEQFF,TGTGCCAGCAGTGCAGCGGGGGAAAGCTCCTACAATGAGCAGTTCTTC
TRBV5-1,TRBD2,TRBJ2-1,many,CASSFGGGPYNEQFF,TGCGCCAGCAGCTTCGGCGGGGGTCCCTACAATGAGCAGTTCTTC
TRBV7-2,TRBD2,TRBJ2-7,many,CASSPGLREAYEQYF,TGTGCCAGCAGCCCGGGACTCCGGGAGGCCTACGAGCAGTACTTC
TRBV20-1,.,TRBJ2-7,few,CSARDPGRLYEQYF,TGCAGTGCTAGAGACCCGGGCCGGCTCTACGAGCAGTACTTC
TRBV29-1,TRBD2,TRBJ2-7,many,CSVGGDVHEQYF,TGCAGCGTGGGGGGGGACGTCCACGAGCAGTACTTC
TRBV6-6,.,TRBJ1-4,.,CASSPQSEKLFF,TGTGCCAGCAGTCCCCAGTCTGAAAAACTGTTTTTT
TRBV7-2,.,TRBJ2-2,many,CASSPLGAGELFF,TGTGCCAGCAGCCCCCTTGGGGCCGGGGAGCTGTTTTTT
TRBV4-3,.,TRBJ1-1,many,CASSQDWQGTNTEAFF,TGCGCCAGCAGCCAAGATTGGCAGGGGACGAACACTGAAGCTTTCTTT
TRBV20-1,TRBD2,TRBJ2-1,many,CSPPRTSGNEQFF,TGCAGTCCCCCCCGGACTAGCGGCAATGAGCAGTTCTTC
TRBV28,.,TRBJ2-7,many,CASSRPGVSHEQYF,TGTGCCAGCAGCCGCCCAGGGGTCTCCCACGAGCAGTACTTC
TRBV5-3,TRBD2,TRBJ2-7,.,CASSFLAGASYEQYF,TGTGCCAGCAGCTTCTTAGCGGGAGCGTCCTACGAGCAGTACTTC
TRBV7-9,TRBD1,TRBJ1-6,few,CASSPGTVNSPLHF,TGTGCCAGCAGCCCCGGGACAGTAAATTCACCCCTCCACTTT
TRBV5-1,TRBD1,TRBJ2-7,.,CASSRTDRGSYEQYF,TGCGCCAGCAGCAGGACAGACAGGGGTTCCTACGAGCAGTACTTC
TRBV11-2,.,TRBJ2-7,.,CASSSVGTYEQYF,TGTGCCAGCAGCTCCGTCGGAACCTACGAGCAGTACTTC
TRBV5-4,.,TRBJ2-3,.,CASSLEPGTDTQYF,TGTGCCAGCAGCTTGGAACCGGGCACAGATACGCAGTATTTT
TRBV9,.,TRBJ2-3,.,CASSAGPQRGSTTDTQYF,TGTGCCAGCAGCGCCGGGCCCCAAAGGGGCTCGACCACAGATACGCAGTATTTT
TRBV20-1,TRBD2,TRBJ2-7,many,CSAPAAGVYEQYF,TGCAGTGCTCCCGCCGCGGGAGTCTACGAGCAGTACTTC
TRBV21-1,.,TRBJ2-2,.,CASSKVIGQDKAGTSGPYTGELFF,TGTGCCAGCAGCAAAGTAATCGGACAGGATAAAGCCGGGACTAGCGGTCCCTACACCGGGGAGCTGTTTTTT
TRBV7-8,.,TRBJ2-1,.,CASIESAWSYNEQFF,TGTGCCAGCATCGAGAGCGCGTGGTCCTACAATGAGCAGTTCTTC
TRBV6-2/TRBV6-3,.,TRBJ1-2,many,CASSDSGNYGYTF,TGTGCCAGCAGTGACAGCGGTAACTATGGCTACACCTTC
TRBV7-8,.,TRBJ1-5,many,CASSLLDGGPQHF,TGTGCCAGCAGCTTATTGGACGGGGGGCCCCAGCATTTT
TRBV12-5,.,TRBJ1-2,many,CASGLDPGQGYTF,TGTGCTAGTGGTTTGGATCCGGGGCAAGGCTACACCTTC
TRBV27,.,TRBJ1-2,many,CASSEGANYGYTF,TGTGCCAGCAGTGAGGGGGCTAACTATGGCTACACCTTC
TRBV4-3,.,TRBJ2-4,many,CASSQDLTVLAKNIQYF,TGCGCCAGCAGCCAAGATCTCACAGTACTAGCCAAAAACATTCAGTACTTC
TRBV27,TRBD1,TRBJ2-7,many,CASTGTADYEQYF,TGTGCCAGCACCGGGACAGCAGACTACGAGCAGTACTTC
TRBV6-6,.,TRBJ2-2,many,CASSPNTNTGELFF,TGTGCCAGCAGTCCTAACACGAACACCGGGGAGCTGTTTTTT
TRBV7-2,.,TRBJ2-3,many,CASSFFVGADTQYF,TGTGCCAGCAGCTTTTTCGTGGGCGCAGATACGCAGTATTTT
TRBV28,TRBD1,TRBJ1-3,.,CASRRDRMASGNTIYF,TGTGCCAGCAGGCGGGACAGGATGGCCTCTGGAAACACCATATATTTT
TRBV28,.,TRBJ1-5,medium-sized,CASSFTQARGRSQHF,TGTGCCAGCAGTTTCACGCAGGCACGGGGGAGGTCCCAGCATTTT
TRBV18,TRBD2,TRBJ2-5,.,CASSPSGTSIGQETQYF,TGTGCCAGCTCACCTTCAGGGACTAGCATAGGGCAAGAGACCCAGTACTTC
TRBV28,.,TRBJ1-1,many,CASSLLGLGKVAEAFF,TGTGCCAGCAGTTTATTAGGGTTAGGGAAGGTGGCTGAAGCTTTCTTT
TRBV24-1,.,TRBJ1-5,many,CATSPSSGSNQPQHF,TGTGCCACCAGCCCCTCCTCTGGGAGCAATCAGCCCCAGCATTTT
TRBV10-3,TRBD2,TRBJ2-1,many,CAISGLAGGYNEQFF,TGTGCCATCAGTGGACTAGCGGGAGGTTACAATGAGCAGTTCTTC
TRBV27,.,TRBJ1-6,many,CASSQGYSGLPLHF,TGTGCCAGCAGCCAGGGGTACTCCGGTTTACCCCTCCACTTT
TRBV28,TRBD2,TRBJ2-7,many,CASTSLGLAGLRDEQYF,TGTGCCAGCACATCGTTGGGACTAGCGGGACTTCGGGACGAGCAGTACTTC
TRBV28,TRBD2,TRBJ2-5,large,CASTTTLSGRVETQYF,TGTGCCAGCACCACCACTCTTAGCGGGAGGGTAGAGACCCAGTACTTC
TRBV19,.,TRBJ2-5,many,CASSMGSETQYF,TGTGCCAGTAGCATGGGATCGGAGACCCAGTACTTC
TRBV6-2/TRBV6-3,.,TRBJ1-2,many,CASSESRDGYTF,TGTGCCAGCAGTGAAAGTAGGGATGGCTACACCTTC
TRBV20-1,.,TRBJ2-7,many,CSAYGGNYEQYF,TGCAGTGCTTATGGAGGGAATTACGAGCAGTACTTC
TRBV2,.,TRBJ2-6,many,CASSAYRSGANVLTF,TGTGCCAGCAGCGCTTACAGGTCTGGGGCCAACGTCCTGACTTTC
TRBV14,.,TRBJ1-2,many,CASSQGGSYGYTF,TGTGCCAGCAGCCAGGGAGGGTCCTATGGCTACACCTTC
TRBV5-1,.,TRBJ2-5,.,CASSLEGIMETQYF,TGCGCCAGCAGCTTGGAGGGTATAATGGAGACCCAGTACTTC